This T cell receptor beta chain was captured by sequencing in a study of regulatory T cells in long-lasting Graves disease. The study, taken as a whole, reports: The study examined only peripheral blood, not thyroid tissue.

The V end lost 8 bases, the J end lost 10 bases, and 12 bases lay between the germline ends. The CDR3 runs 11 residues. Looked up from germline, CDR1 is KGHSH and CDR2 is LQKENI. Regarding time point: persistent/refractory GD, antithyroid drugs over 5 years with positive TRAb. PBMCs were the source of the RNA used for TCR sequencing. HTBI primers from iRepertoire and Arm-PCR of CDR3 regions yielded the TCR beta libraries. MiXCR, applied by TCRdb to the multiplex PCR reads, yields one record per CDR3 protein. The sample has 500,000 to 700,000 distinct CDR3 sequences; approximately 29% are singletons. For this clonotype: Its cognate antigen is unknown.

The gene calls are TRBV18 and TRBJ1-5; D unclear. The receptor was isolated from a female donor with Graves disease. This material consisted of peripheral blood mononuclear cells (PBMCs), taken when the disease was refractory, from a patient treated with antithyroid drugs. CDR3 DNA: TGTGCCAGCCCTATCACGGAACCCCAGCATTTT. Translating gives CASPITEPQHF.